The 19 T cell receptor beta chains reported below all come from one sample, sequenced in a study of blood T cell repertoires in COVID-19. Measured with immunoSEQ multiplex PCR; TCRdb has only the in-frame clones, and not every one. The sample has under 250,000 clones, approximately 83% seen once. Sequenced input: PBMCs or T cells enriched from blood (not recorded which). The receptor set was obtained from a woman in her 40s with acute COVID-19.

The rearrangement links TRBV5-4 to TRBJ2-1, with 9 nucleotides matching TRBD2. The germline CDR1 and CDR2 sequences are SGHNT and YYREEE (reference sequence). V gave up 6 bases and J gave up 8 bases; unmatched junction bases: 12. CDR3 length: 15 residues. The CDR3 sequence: CASKESGRIKDEQFF. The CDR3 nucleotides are TGTGCCAGCAAAGAAAGCGGGAGGATCAAGGATGAGCAGTTCTTC.

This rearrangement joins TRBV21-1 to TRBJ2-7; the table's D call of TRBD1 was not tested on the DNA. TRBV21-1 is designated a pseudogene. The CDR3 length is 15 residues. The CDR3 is CASSTRDRPQYEQYF. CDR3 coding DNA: TGTGCCAGCAGCACCAGGGACAGGCCTCAATACGAGCAGTACTTC.

CDR3 region: CASSQDSLGGARDTQYF. In DNA form, the CDR3 reads TGTGCCAGCAGCCAGGATAGCTTGGGTGGAGCGAGGGATACGCAGTATTTT. The chain joins TRBV3-1 (or the pseudogene TRBV3-2) to TRBJ2-3; D unclear. The CDR3 is made up of 17 amino acids. The V gene's germline CDR1 is LGHDT and CDR2 YNNKEL (reference sequence). Trimming shortened V by 3 bases and J by 6 bases, and 22 bases separated the two germline ends.

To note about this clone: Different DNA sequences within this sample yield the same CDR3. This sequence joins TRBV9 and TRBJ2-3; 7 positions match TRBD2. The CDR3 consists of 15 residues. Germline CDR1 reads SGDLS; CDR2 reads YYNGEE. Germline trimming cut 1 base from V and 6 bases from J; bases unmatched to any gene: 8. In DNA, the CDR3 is TGTGCCAGCAGCGTATCGGGAGGTGGGACGGATACGCAGTATTTT. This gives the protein CASSVSGGGTDTQYF.

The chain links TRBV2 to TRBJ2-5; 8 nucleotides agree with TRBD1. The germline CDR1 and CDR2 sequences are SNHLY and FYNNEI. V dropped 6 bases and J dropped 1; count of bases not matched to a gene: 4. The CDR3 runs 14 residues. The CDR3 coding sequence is TGTGCCAGCAGCATGGACAGGGCCCAAGAGACCCAGTACTTC. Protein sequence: CASSMDRAQETQYF.

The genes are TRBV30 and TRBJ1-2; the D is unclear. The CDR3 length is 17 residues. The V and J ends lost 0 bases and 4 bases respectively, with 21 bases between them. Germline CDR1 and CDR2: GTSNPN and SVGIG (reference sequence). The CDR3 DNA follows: TGTGCCTGGAGTGTTCGCGGGGAGATTTCGCTTGGCTATGGCTACACCTTC. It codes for CAWSVRGEISLGYGYTF.

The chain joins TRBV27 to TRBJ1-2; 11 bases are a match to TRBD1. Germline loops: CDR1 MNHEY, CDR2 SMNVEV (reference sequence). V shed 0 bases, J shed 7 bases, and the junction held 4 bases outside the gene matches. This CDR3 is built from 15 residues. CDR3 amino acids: CASSLSRTGGGGYTF. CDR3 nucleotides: TGTGCCAGCAGTTTATCCCGGACAGGGGGCGGTGGCTACACCTTC.

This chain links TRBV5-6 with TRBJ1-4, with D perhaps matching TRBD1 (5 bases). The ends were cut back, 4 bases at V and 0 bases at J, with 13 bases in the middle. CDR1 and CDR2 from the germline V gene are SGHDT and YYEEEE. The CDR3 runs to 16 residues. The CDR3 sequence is CASSHTRGATNEKLFF. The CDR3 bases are TGTGCCAGCAGCCACACACGGGGGGCAACTAATGAAAAACTGTTTTTT.

CDR3 bases: TGTGCCAGCAGCCTCGGACAGGGAGGAAACACCATATATTTT. This sequence encodes CASSLGQGGNTIYF. This chain joins TRBV14 and TRBJ1-3, with 8 bases matching TRBD1. V was clipped by 4 bases and J by 4 bases; unmatched bases: 3. There are 14 residues in the CDR3. Germline lookup yields CDR1 SGHDN and CDR2 FVKESK.

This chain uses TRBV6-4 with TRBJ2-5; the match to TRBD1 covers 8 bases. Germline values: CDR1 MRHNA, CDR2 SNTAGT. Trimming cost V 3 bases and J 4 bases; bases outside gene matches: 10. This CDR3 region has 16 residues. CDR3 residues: CASSELGQGIRETQYF. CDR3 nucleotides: TGTGCCAGCAGTGAGTTAGGACAGGGAATACGAGAGACCCAGTACTTC.

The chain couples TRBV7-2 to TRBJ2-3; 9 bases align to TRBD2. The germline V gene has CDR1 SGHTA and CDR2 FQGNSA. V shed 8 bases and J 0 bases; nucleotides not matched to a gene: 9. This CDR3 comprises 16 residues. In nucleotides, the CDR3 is TGTGCCAGCGGCAGCGGGGGGCGTATTAGCACAGATACGCAGTATTTT. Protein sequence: CASGSGGRISTDTQYF.

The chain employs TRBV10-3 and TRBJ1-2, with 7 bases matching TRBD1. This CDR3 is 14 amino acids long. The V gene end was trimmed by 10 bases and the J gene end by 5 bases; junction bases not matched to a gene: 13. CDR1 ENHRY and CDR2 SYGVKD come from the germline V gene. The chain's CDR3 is CATLTGQVGYGYTF. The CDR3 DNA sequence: TGTGCCACTTTGACCGGACAGGTCGGATATGGCTACACCTTC.

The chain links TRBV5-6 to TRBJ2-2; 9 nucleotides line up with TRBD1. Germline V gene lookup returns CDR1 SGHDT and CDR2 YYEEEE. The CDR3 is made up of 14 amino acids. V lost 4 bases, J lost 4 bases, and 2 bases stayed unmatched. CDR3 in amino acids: CASSPDRGTGELFF. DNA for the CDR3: TGTGCCAGCAGCCCGGACAGGGGCACCGGGGAGCTGTTTTTT.

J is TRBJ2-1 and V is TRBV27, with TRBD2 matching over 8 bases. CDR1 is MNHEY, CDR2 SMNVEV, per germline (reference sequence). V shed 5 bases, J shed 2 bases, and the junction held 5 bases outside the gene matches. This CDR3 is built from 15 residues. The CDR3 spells CASSPRGGAYNEQFF. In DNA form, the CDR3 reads TGTGCCAGCAGTCCCCGGGGGGGAGCCTACAATGAGCAGTTCTTC.

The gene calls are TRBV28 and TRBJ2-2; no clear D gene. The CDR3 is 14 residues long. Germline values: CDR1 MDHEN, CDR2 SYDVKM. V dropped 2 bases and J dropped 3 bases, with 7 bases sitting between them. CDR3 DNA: TGTGCCAGCAGTTTAGCGGTCCACACCGGGGAGCTGTTTTTT. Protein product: CASSLAVHTGELFF.

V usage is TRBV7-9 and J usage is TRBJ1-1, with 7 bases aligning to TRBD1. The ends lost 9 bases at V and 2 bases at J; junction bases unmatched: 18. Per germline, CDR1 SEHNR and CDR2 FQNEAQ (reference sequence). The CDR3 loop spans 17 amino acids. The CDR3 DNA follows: TGTGCCAGTCGGACAGGAATTGAGGGCTACCTCAACACTGAAGCTTTCTTT. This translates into CASRTGIEGYLNTEAFF.

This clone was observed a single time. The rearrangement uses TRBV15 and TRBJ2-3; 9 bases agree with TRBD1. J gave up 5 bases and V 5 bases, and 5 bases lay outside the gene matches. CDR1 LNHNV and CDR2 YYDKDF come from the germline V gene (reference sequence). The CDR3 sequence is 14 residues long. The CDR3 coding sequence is TGTGCCACCAGCGTGGACAGGGGAATAGATACGCAGTATTTT. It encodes CATSVDRGIDTQYF.

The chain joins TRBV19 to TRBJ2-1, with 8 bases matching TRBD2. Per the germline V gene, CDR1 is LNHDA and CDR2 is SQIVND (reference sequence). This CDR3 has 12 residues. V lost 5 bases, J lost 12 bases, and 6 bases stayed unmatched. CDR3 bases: TGTGCCAGTAGTCCTCGCGGACTAGCGCAGTTCTTC. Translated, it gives CASSPRGLAQFF.

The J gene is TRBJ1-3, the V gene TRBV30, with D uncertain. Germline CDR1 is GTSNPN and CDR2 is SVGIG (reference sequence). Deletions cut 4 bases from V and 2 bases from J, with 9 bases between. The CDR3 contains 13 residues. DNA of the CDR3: TGTGCCTGGAATCTCCTTGCTGGAAACACCATATATTTT. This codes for CAWNLLAGNTIYF.